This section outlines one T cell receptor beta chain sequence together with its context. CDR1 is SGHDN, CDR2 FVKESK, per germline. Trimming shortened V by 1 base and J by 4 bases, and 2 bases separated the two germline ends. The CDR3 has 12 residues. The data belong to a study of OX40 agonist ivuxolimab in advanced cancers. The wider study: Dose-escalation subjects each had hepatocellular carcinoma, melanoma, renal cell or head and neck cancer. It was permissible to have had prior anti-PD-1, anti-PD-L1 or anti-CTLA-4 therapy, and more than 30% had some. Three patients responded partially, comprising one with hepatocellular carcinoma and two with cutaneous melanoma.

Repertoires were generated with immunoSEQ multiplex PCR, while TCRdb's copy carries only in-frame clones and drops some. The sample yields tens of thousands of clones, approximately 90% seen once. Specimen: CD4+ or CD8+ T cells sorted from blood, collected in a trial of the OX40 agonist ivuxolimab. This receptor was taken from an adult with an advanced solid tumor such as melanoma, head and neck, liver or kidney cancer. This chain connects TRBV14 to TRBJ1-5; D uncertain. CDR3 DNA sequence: TGTGCCAGCAGCCAAGGAAATCAGCCCCAGCATTTT. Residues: CASSQGNQPQHF.